These 27 T cell receptor beta chains were all obtained from the same sample, sequenced in a study of cytomegalovirus exposure and HLA in healthy donors. PCR was performed using 60 Vbeta and 13 Jbeta primers. Repertoires were generated with immunoSEQ multiplex PCR, while TCRdb's copy carries only in-frame clones and drops some. The table records about 130,000 clones, around 73% of them present only once. Sequenced material: PBMCs. The receptor set was obtained from a female donor in good health and CMV-seronegative.

This chain connects TRBV9 to TRBJ1-2; maybe TRBD1 (5 bases). Germline values: CDR1 SGDLS, CDR2 YYNGEE. Trimming took off 5 bases at V and 8 bases at J, with 13 bases between the two ends. The CDR3 extends over 12 amino acids. CDR3 sequence (DNA): TGTGCCAGCAGTGTTCGGAGGGACGGCTACACCTTC. This encodes CASSVRRDGYTF.

In its sample, this clone was seen a few times. The sample has other DNA sequences that encode this CDR3 too. Written as DNA, the CDR3 is TGTGCCAGCAGCCGGGACAGTGGATACACCTTC. Translation gives CASSRDSGYTF. V is TRBV5-6 and J is TRBJ1-2, with 7 bases that match TRBD1. Germline assignment: CDR1 SGHDT and CDR2 YYEEEE. V trimming: 4 bases; J trimming: 11 bases; junction bases outside the gene matches: 5. CDR3 size: 11 residues.

The chain links TRBV27 to TRBJ2-1; 8 nucleotides agree with TRBD2. This CDR3 is 17 amino acids long. Looked up from germline, CDR1 is MNHEY and CDR2 is SMNVEV (reference sequence). V dropped 5 bases and J dropped 10; count of bases not matched to a gene: 19. CDR3 region: CASSTGDAAGGPGEQFF. CDR3 in DNA: TGTGCCAGCAGTACCGGGGACGCGGCGGGAGGCCCCGGGGAGCAGTTCTTC.

The V call is TRBV5-6, the J call TRBJ2-5; TRBD1 might be the D (6 bases). TRBJ2-7 explains the end of the DNA better; the J call may be wrong. From germline, CDR1 is SGHDT and CDR2 YYEEEE. The CDR3 runs 14 residues. CDR3 region: CASRAEDSSYEQYF. CDR3 nucleotides: TGTGCCAGCAGGGCAGAGGACAGCTCCTACGAGCAGTACTTC.

The CDR3 here is CASSPRQAVNEKLFF. The DNA for the CDR3 is TGTGCCAGCAGCCCCCGACAGGCTGTTAATGAAAAACTGTTTTTT. The chain links TRBV7-8 to TRBJ1-4; the D gene is possibly TRBD1 (6 bases). Trimming cost V 5 bases and J 4 bases, with 14 bases left between them. CDR1 SGHVS and CDR2 FQNEAQ come from the germline V gene. The CDR3 loop spans 15 amino acids.

The V call is TRBV30, the J call TRBJ1-1, with a tentative D call TRBD1 (6 bases). V was shortened by 8 bases and J by 0 bases, with 16 bases between the two germline ends. Germline V gene data show CDR1 as GTSNPN and CDR2 as SVGIG (reference sequence). The CDR3 is 14 residues long. The CDR3 coding sequence is TGTGCCCGGCGGGGGGCAGGGTTGAACACTGAAGCTTTCTTT. This encodes CARRGAGLNTEAFF. The entire variable domain, with the rest obtained from reference TRBV30 and TRBJ1-1, is as follows: SQTIHQWPATLVQPVGSPLSLECTVEGTSNPNLYWYRQAAGRGLQLLFYSVGIGQISSEVPQNLSASRPQDRQFILSSKKLLLSDSGFYLCARRGAGLNTEAFFGQGTRLTVV.

V is TRBV6-5 and J is TRBJ2-7, with 8 nucleotides matching TRBD1. CDR1 and CDR2 from the germline V gene are MNHEY and SVGAGI. There are 14 residues in the CDR3. J was trimmed by 0 bases and V by 5 bases; bases with no gene match: 3. The CDR3 DNA reads TGTGCCAGCAGTCGGGACAGGTCCTCCTACGAGCAGTACTTC. This sequence encodes CASSRDRSSYEQYF.

This clone was observed a few times. V usage is TRBV27 and J usage is TRBJ1-1; D remains ambiguous. From germline, CDR1 is MNHEY and CDR2 SMNVEV (reference sequence). With 4 bases removed from V and 0 bases from J, the gap between germline ends came to 6 bases. This CDR3 is built from 13 residues. The CDR3 DNA reads as TGTGCCAGCAGTTCAGGTATGAACACTGAAGCTTTCTTT. Its protein is CASSSGMNTEAFF.

The rearrangement uses TRBV7-9 and TRBJ1-4, with TRBD1 matching 12 bases. Germline CDR1 SEHNR, CDR2 FQNEAQ (reference sequence). With V trimmed by 2 bases and J by 7 bases, 11 bases remained unmatched. The CDR3 totals 18 residues. CDR3 sequence reads: CASSLRLGQGAPREKLFF. DNA for the CDR3: TGTGCCAGCAGCTTACGCCTGGGACAGGGGGCGCCGCGTGAAAAACTGTTTTTT.

The chain combines TRBV6-5 with TRBJ2-7, with D perhaps matching TRBD2 (5 bases). CDR3 length: 15 amino acids. The germline V gene encodes CDR1 MNHEY and CDR2 SVGAGI. Trimming shortened V by 6 bases and J by 3 bases, and 18 bases separated the two germline ends. The CDR3 protein is CASSHGGKRGYEQYF. CDR3 sequence (DNA): TGTGCCAGCAGCCACGGTGGGAAACGGGGCTACGAGCAGTACTTC.

The genes are TRBV28 and TRBJ2-4; 9 nucleotides align to TRBD2. CDR1 and CDR2 (germline): MDHEN, SYDVKM. Trimming removed 3 bases from V and 4 bases from J; junction bases left unmatched: 4. The CDR3 consists of 15 residues. The CDR3 DNA reads as TGTGCCAGCAGTTTCGGTAGCGGGAGTAAAAACATTCAGTACTTC. Amino acid sequence: CASSFGSGSKNIQYF.

V gene TRBV9 combines with J gene TRBJ2-5, with TRBD2 matching 9 bases. CDR1 SGDLS and CDR2 YYNGEE come from the germline V gene. CDR3 length: 15 amino acids. V was pared by 0 bases and J by 5 bases, with 5 bases of the junction left unmatched. This CDR3 is CASSVGGSGSETQYF. The CDR3 region has the DNA TGTGCCAGCAGCGTAGGGGGTAGCGGGAGCGAGACCCAGTACTTC.

The chain employs TRBV28 and TRBJ2-7; D possibly corresponds to TRBD2 (5 bases). Deletions cut 4 bases from V and 4 bases from J, with 17 bases between. Germline V lookup: CDR1 MDHEN, CDR2 SYDVKM. The CDR3 sequence is 15 residues long. In nucleotides, the CDR3 is TGTGCCAGCAGTTCCCCGTCCGGGATATGGTACGAGCAGTACTTC. This encodes CASSSPSGIWYEQYF.

This clone occurred once. This rearrangement joins TRBV9 to TRBJ2-1; 14 positions agree with TRBD2. This CDR3 is 16 amino acids long. V dropped 4 bases and J dropped 8; count of bases not matched to a gene: 8. Germline assignment: CDR1 SGDLS and CDR2 YYNGEE. CDR3 in amino acids: CASSLTGTSGGDEQFF. The CDR3 DNA sequence: TGTGCCAGCAGCTTGACCGGGACTAGCGGGGGCGATGAGCAGTTCTTC.

The chain links TRBV7-2 to TRBJ2-7, with D possibly matching TRBD1 (5 bases). Trimming shortened V by 3 bases and J by 3 bases, and 12 bases separated the two germline ends. Germline lookup yields CDR1 SGHTA and CDR2 FQGNSA. This CDR3 region has 14 residues. The CDR3 DNA reads as TGTGCCAGCAGCTTGTTCCAGGGTAGCTACGAGCAGTACTTC. Translation: CASSLFQGSYEQYF.

The chain uses TRBV4-2 and TRBJ1-1; D unclear. Germline V lookup: CDR1 LGHNA, CDR2 YNFKEQ. Trimming stripped 1 base from V and 0 bases from J, with 12 bases between. The CDR3 totals 16 residues. CDR3 nucleotides: TGTGCCAGCAGCCAAGCTCAACAGTCCATGAACACTGAAGCTTTCTTT. Residues: CASSQAQQSMNTEAFF.

About this clone itself: One junction end disagrees with the germline gene, perhaps due to a read error. This same CDR3 is encoded by further DNA sequences in the sample. V is TRBV5-6 and J is TRBJ1-2; D gene unclear. The CDR3 contains 14 residues. The germline gives CDR1 SGHDT, CDR2 YYEEEE. The CDR3, as DNA: TGTGCCAGTAGCTTGCTACGTTTTAACTATGGCTACACCTTC. It translates to CASSLLRFNYGYTF. The variable domain in full, completed from reference TRBV5-6 and TRBJ1-2, reads DAGVTQSPTHLIKTRGQQVTLRCSPKSGHDTVSWYQQALGQGPQFIFQYYEEEERQRGNFPDRFSGHQFPNYSSELNVNALLLGDSALYLCASSLLRFNYGYTFGSGTRLTVV.

The chain has TRBV6-6 and TRBJ1-5; 7 bases agree with TRBD1. Per the germline V gene, CDR1 is MNHNY and CDR2 is SVGAGI (reference sequence). V trimming: 6 bases; J trimming: 2 bases; junction bases outside the gene matches: 7. The CDR3 spans 15 residues. The CDR3 spells CASSLTGIGNQPQHF. The DNA of the CDR3 is TGTGCCAGCAGCTTGACAGGGATCGGCAATCAGCCCCAGCATTTT.

The J gene is TRBJ1-2, the V gene TRBV6-5, with TRBD1 matching 7 bases. This CDR3 region has 13 residues. The V segment lost 2 bases and the J segment 6 bases; nucleotides outside the gene matches: 3. Germline loops: CDR1 MNHEY, CDR2 SVGAGI. This chain's CDR3 is CASSYRDRDGYTF. The CDR3 DNA follows: TGTGCCAGCAGTTACAGGGACAGAGATGGCTACACCTTC.

The chain has TRBV7-9 and TRBJ2-1, with TRBD2 identical over 7 bases. CDR3 length: 16 amino acids. The germline gives CDR1 SEHNR, CDR2 FQNEAQ (reference sequence). Trimming at V came to 6 bases and at J to 5 bases, leaving 13 bases not matched to a gene. CDR3 residues: CASSSRLAGNDNEQFF. Here the CDR3 DNA reads TGTGCCAGCAGTTCTCGACTAGCAGGCAATGACAATGAGCAGTTCTTC.

This clone was picked up one time. V and J are TRBV18 and TRBJ1-5; unclear D gene. This CDR3 has 13 residues. The germline V and J ends were trimmed by 5 bases and 1 base, with 6 bases remaining between them. Germline V gene data show CDR1 as KGHSH and CDR2 as LQKENI. The CDR3 bases are TGTGCCAGCTCAAGGGAGAGCAATCAGCCCCAGCATTTT. As protein: CASSRESNQPQHF.

The chain recombines TRBV10-3 with TRBJ2-7; 14 bases agree with TRBD2. This CDR3 has 14 residues. After removal of 7 bases from V and 4 bases from J, the junction contained 3 bases not matched to a gene. From germline, CDR1 is ENHRY and CDR2 SYGVKD. CDR3 sequence: CAITGTSGRYEQYF. The CDR3 DNA reads as TGTGCCATCACCGGGACTAGCGGGAGATACGAGCAGTACTTC.

The chain's CDR3 is CASSPGNYGYTF. CDR3 DNA: TGTGCCAGCAGCCCGGGGAACTATGGCTACACCTTC. The chain carries TRBV9 and TRBJ1-2; D uncertain. The CDR3 is 12 residues long. CDR1 is SGDLS, CDR2 YYNGEE, per germline. V lost 4 bases and J lost 2, with 6 bases in between.

The chain is built from TRBV15 and TRBJ2-3, with a possible D match to TRBD2 (6 bases). CDR3 length equals 16 residues. Per germline, CDR1 LNHNV and CDR2 YYDKDF (reference sequence). Trimming removed 1 base from V and 0 bases from J, with 11 bases in between. For the CDR3, the DNA is TGTGCCACCAGCAGAGCCCGCGGGGCTAGCACAGATACGCAGTATTTT. It is translated as CATSRARGASTDTQYF.

V and J are TRBV4-1 and TRBJ2-3; 14 bases align to TRBD2. Germline CDR1 MGHRA, CDR2 YSYEKL. This CDR3 has 21 residues. V gave up 3 bases and J gave up 3 bases; unmatched junction bases: 17. The CDR3 sequence is CASSHRRLAGGPNIRTDTQYF. CDR3 coding DNA: TGCGCCAGCAGCCATAGGCGACTAGCGGGAGGGCCCAATATCCGGACAGATACGCAGTATTTT.

This clone was seen only a few times. This chain's CDR3 is CASSLGLGEKLFF. For the CDR3, the DNA is TGTGCCAGCTCACTTGGGCTTGGTGAAAAACTGTTTTTT. The chain is built from TRBV18 and TRBJ1-4; D unresolved. Germline CDR1 is KGHSH and CDR2 is LQKENI. The V end lost 4 bases, the J end lost 7 bases, and 10 bases lay between the germline ends. The CDR3 runs to 13 residues.

This clone was seen more than once but under ten times. This rearrangement joins TRBV28 to TRBJ1-3; 10 bases are a match to TRBD1. CDR1 is MDHEN and CDR2 is SYDVKM in the germline V gene. This CDR3 spans 13 amino acids. The J segment lost 6 bases and the V segment lost 7 bases, leaving 3 bases of the junction unmatched. As DNA, the CDR3 is TGTGCCAGCACCCGACAGGGGGCAAACACCATATATTTT. Amino acid sequence: CASTRQGANTIYF.